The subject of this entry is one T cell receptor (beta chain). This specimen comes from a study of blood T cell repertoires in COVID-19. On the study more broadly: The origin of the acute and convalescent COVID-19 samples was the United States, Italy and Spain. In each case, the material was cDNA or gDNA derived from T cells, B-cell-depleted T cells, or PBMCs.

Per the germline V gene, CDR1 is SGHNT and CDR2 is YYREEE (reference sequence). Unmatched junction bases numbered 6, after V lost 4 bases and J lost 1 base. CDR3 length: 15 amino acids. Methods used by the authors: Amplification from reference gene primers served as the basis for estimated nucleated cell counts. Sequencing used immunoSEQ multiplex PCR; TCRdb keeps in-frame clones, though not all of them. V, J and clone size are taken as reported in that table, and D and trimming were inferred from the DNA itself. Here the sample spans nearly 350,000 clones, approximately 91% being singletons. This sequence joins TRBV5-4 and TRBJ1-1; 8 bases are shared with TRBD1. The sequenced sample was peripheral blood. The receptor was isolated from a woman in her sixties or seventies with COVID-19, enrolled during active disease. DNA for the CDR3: TGTGCCAGCAGCATTAGGGACAGGCCGAACACTGAAGCTTTCTTT. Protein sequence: CASSIRDRPNTEAFF.